This T cell receptor beta chain was sequenced for a study of T cells in Graves' hyperthyroidism and ophthalmopathy. Broader study findings: Most thyroid clonotypes that were expanded above 0.001 also turned up in blood.

The V gene lost 5 bases and the J gene lost 2 bases, with 13 bases spanning the gap. In germline, CDR1 is SGHAT, CDR2 FQNNGV. The CDR3 is 14 amino acids. The investigators amplified TCR beta CDR3 regions from RNA transcripts. RT-PCR in the first round (using the HTBI primer set) targeted the TCR CDR3. TCRdb reanalysed the multiplex PCR reads using MiXCR and keeps one entry per CDR3 protein. The sample records roughly 380,000 distinct CDR3 sequences, 15% to 20% being singletons. This clonotype was counted at least ten times. Its antigen is still unknown. The TCR sequence derives from a woman aged 35 to 49 with Graves' ophthalmopathy. Source material: blood. V is TRBV11-2 and J is TRBJ2-7; tentatively, D is TRBD1 (5 bases). CDR3 amino acids: CASSRYRNAYEQYF. DNA for the CDR3: TGTGCCAGCAGCCGTTACAGGAACGCCTACGAGCAGTACTTC. The variable domain in full, completed from reference TRBV11-2 and TRBJ2-7, reads EAGVAQSPRYKIIEKRQSVAFWCNPISGHATLYWYQQILGQGPKLLIQFQNNGVVDDSQLPKDRFSAERLKGVDSTLKIQPAKLEDSAVYLCASSRYRNAYEQYFGPGTRLTVT.